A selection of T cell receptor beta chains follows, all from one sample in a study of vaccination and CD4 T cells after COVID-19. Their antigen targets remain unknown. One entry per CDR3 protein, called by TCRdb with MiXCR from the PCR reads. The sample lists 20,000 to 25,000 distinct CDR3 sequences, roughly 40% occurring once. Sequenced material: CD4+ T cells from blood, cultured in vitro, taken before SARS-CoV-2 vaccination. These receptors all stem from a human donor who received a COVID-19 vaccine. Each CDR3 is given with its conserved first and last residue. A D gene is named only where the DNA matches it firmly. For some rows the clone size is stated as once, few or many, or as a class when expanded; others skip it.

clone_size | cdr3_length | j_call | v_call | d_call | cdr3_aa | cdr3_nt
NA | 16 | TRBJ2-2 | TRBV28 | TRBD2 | CASSLTGLAGDRELFF | TGTGCCAGCAGTTTAACCGGACTAGCGGGAGACCGGGAGCTGTTTTTT
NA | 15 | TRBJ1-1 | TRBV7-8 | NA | CASSPRGGLNTEAFF | TGTGCCAGCAGCCCCAGAGGGGGACTGAACACTGAAGCTTTCTTT
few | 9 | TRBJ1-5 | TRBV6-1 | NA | CQRQQPQHF | TGCCAGCGTCAACAGCCCCAGCATTTT
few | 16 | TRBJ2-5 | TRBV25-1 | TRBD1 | CASSPNTAGGRETQYF | TGTGCCAGCAGCCCAAACACGGCAGGGGGCAGAGAGACCCAGTACTTC
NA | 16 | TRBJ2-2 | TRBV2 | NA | CASRKAGVGDTGELFF | TGTGCCAGCAGGAAGGCAGGGGTCGGCGACACCGGGGAGCTGTTTTTT
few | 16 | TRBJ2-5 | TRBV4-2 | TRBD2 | CASSPGTSGIQETQYF | TGTGCCAGCAGCCCAGGGACTAGCGGGATCCAAGAGACCCAGTACTTC
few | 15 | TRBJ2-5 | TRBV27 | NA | CASSLYWGAQETQYF | TGTGCCAGCAGCCTATATTGGGGAGCTCAAGAGACCCAGTACTTC
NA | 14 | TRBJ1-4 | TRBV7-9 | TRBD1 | CASSPGQGVRKLFF | TGTGCCAGCAGCCCGGGACAGGGTGTTCGAAAACTGTTTTTT
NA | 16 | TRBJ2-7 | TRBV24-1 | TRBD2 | CATSLAGDSLTYEQYF | TGTGCCACCAGTTTGGCGGGGGATTCCCTAACCTACGAGCAGTACTTC
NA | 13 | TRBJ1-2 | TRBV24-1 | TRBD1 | CATSDEGARGYTF | TGTGCCACCAGTGACGAGGGGGCCCGAGGCTACACCTTC
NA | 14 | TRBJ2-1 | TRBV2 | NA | CASGRRGGHNEQFF | TGTGCCAGCGGCCGGCGTGGGGGCCACAATGAGCAGTTCTTC
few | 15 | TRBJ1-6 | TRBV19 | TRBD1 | CARSNTGTERSPLHF | TGTGCCAGATCGAACACCGGGACAGAACGTTCACCCCTCCACTTT
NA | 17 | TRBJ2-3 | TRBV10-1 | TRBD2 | CASSRRIAGATGDTQYF | TGCGCCAGCAGCCGAAGAATAGCGGGGGCCACCGGGGATACGCAGTATTTT
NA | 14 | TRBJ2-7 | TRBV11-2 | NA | CASSLNTVSYEQYF | TGTGCCAGCAGCTTAAACACAGTCTCCTACGAGCAGTACTTC
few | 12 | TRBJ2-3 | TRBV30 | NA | CAWSVQEGGQYF | TGTGCCTGGAGTGTACAGGAGGGGGGGCAGTATTTT
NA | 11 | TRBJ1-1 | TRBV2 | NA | CASSDDTEAFF | TGTGCCAGCAGTGATGACACTGAAGCTTTCTTT
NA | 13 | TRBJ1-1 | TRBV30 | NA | CAWSGQVNTEAFF | TGTGCCTGGAGTGGTCAGGTGAACACTGAAGCTTTCTTT
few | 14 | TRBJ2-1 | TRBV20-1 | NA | CSARDPLRGDEQFF | TGCAGTGCTAGAGATCCCTTACGGGGCGATGAGCAGTTCTTC
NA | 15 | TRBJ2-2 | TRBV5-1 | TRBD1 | CASSLPRTGTGELFF | TGCGCCAGCAGCTTGCCCCGGACAGGGACCGGGGAGCTGTTTTTT
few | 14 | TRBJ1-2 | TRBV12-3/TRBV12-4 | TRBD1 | CASSSINRGGGYTF | TGTGCCAGCAGTTCGATTAACAGGGGAGGCGGCTACACCTTC